This T cell receptor (beta chain) was documented in a study of CXCR3-negative and CXCR3-positive naive CD8 T cells. Via 5' RACE with UMI labels, TRB cDNA libraries were prepared. TCRdb reprocessed the 5' RACE reads; each CDR3 protein has one entry and no DNA is given. This sample contains tens of thousands of distinct CDR3 sequences. Regarding this clonotype: Its antigen remains unidentified.

Study conclusions and caveats: Most assays were run on fresh PBMCs (CXCR3 expression partially decreased after cryopreservation). The authors found comparable surface CD5 between naive subsets and inferred TCR strength from TRB CDR3 properties. With respect to TRBV-TRBJ usage, naive CXCR3-negative and CXCR3-positive cells were similar; memory differed. The study found more hydrophobic TRB CDR3s in CXCR3-positive naive cells than in CXCR3-negative naive cells.

The CDR3 is 12 amino acids. Sample: naive CXCR3+ CD8+ T cells from blood. Subset denoted: CD45RO-CCR7+CD27+CD95- naive CD8+ T cells expressing CXCR3 (TNR3+). The sequence came from a human donor in good health. Some clones in this sample may be carry-over from other donors' samples. J is TRBJ2-2 and V is TRBV12-3 or TRBV12-4. The CDR3 sequence: CASSWDSGELFF.